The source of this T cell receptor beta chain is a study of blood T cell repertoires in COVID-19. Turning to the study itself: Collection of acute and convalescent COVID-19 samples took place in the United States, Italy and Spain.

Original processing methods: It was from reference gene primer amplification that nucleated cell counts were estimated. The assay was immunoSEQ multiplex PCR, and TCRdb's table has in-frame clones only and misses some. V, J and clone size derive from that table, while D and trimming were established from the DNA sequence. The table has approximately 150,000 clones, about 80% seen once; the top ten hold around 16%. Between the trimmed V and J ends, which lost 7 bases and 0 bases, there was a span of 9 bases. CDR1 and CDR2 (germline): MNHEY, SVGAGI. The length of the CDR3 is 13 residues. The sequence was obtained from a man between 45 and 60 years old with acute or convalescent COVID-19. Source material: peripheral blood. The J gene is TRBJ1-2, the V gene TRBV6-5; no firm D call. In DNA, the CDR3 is TGTGCCAGCACTATGAACTCTAACTATGGCTACACCTTC. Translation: CASTMNSNYGYTF.